The 12 T cell receptor beta chains below were found in one sample sequenced in a study of shared clonotypes between healthy human individuals. Assay: immunoSEQ multiplex PCR; the TCRdb copy retains only in-frame clones and omits some. In the table there are hundreds of thousands of clones, around two thirds of which are singletons. Sequenced material: memory CD4+ T cells sorted from blood. The sample's subset: CD45RA-negative fraction. The receptors shown here come from a man aged 25-45 years in good health.

This clone was counted a single time. The V and J genes are TRBV27 and TRBJ2-7; D gene ambiguous. The CDR3 has 14 residues. V lost 2 bases and J lost 2, with 10 bases in between. From germline, CDR1 is MNHEY and CDR2 SMNVEV (reference sequence). CDR3: CASSLGVPPYEQYF. DNA for the CDR3: TGTGCCAGCAGTTTAGGGGTTCCTCCCTACGAGCAGTACTTC.

Only one count was recorded for this clone. V gene TRBV19 combines with J gene TRBJ2-1, with D possibly being TRBD1 or TRBD2 (5 bases each). V gave up 3 bases and J gave up 9 bases, with 18 bases separating them. In germline, CDR1 is LNHDA, CDR2 SQIVND (reference sequence). This CDR3 has 15 residues. In DNA form, the CDR3 reads TGTGCCAGTAGTATGGGACGGGCCGTTGGGTCTGAGCAGTTCTTC. Translating it yields CASSMGRAVGSEQFF.

This clone was detected a few times. V is TRBV5-4 and J is TRBJ2-5; D gene ambiguous. The CDR3 has 12 residues. Germline V CDR1 and CDR2: SGHNT, YYREEE (reference sequence). The V end was cut by 4 bases, the J end by 5 bases, with 9 bases between. The CDR3 nucleotides are TGTGCCAGCAGCCCGGTGGGGGAGACCCAGTACTTC. Its protein product is CASSPVGETQYF.

The genes are TRBV20-1 and TRBJ1-2; D is uncertain. This CDR3 contains 10 residues. The V end lost 5 bases, the J end lost 7 bases, and 8 bases lay between the germline ends. Per the germline V gene, CDR1 is DFQATT and CDR2 is SNEGSKA (reference sequence). This CDR3 is CSARTVGYTF. In DNA form, the CDR3 reads TGCAGTGCTCGGACGGTTGGCTACACCTTC.

The rearrangement joins TRBV2 to TRBJ1-5; D unresolved. The CDR3 is made up of 14 amino acids. Germline V lookup: CDR1 SNHLY, CDR2 FYNNEI. V lost 0 bases, J lost 7 bases, and 10 bases lay in between. CDR3 in amino acids: CASSEATVRQPQHF. Here the CDR3 DNA reads TGTGCCAGCAGTGAAGCGACGGTAAGGCAGCCCCAGCATTTT.

This clone was observed many times. This chain connects TRBV5-4 to TRBJ1-3; the D is unclear. From germline, CDR1 is SGHNT and CDR2 YYREEE (reference sequence). Trimming shortened V by 5 bases and J by 0 bases, and 9 bases separated the two germline ends. CDR3 size: 14 residues. CDR3 in DNA: TGTGCCAGCAGTAAGGAGAGCTCTGGAAACACCATATATTTT. Translating it yields CASSKESSGNTIYF. The full variable domain, its missing parts supplied by reference TRBV5-4 and TRBJ1-3, is ETGVTQSPTHLIKTRGQQVTLRCSSQSGHNTVSWYQQALGQGPQFIFQYYREEENGRGNFPPRFSGLQFPNYSSELNVNALELDDSALYLCASSKESSGNTIYFGEGSWLTVV.

The chain uses TRBV28 and TRBJ1-5; TRBD1 agrees at 8 bases. Unmatched junction bases numbered 10, after V lost 4 bases and J lost 8 bases. This CDR3 is built from 15 residues. The germline V gene encodes CDR1 MDHEN and CDR2 SYDVKM. The CDR3 sequence: CASSSRDRTEKPQHF. In nucleotides, the CDR3 is TGTGCCAGCAGTTCCCGGGACAGGACAGAAAAGCCCCAGCATTTT.

J is TRBJ2-5 and V is TRBV2, with 7 nucleotides matching TRBD1. Germline V gives CDR1 SNHLY, CDR2 FYNNEI. The CDR3 sequence is 14 residues long. V dropped 7 bases and J dropped 1; count of bases not matched to a gene: 6. Here the CDR3 DNA reads TGTGCCAGCAATAGACAGGGACCCCAAGAGACCCAGTACTTC. Residues: CASNRQGPQETQYF.

The chain employs TRBV27 and TRBJ1-4; D gene uncertain. CDR3 length: 13 amino acids. V was pared by 2 bases and J by 10 bases, with 11 bases between. From germline, CDR1 is MNHEY and CDR2 SMNVEV (reference sequence). The CDR3 sequence is CASSLKFSGKLFF. The CDR3 DNA sequence: TGTGCCAGCAGTTTAAAATTTTCGGGAAAACTGTTTTTT.

This clone showed up just once. This chain uses TRBV7-6 with TRBJ2-1; no definite D call. CDR1 and CDR2 (germline): SGHVS, FNYEAQ. The V end was cut by 1 base, the J end by 5 bases, with 6 bases between. CDR3 length: 13 residues. CDR3 sequence (DNA): TGTGCCAGCAGCTTAGGGTCCAACAATGAGCAGTTCTTC. Protein: CASSLGSNNEQFF.

This chain links TRBV2 with TRBJ2-2, with D unresolved. V lost 1 base and J 6 bases, leaving 6 bases between the germline ends. Germline V lookup: CDR1 SNHLY, CDR2 FYNNEI. The CDR3 is made up of 13 amino acids. CDR3 amino acids: CASSEGYAGELFF. The DNA of the CDR3 is TGTGCCAGCAGTGAAGGGTACGCCGGGGAGCTGTTTTTT. Using reference TRBV2 and TRBJ2-2 for the parts outside the CDR3, the full variable domain is EPEVTQTPSHQVTQMGQEVILRCVPISNHLYFYWYRQILGQKVEFLVSFYNNEISEKSEIFDDQFSVERPDGSNFTLKIRSTKLEDSAMYFCASSEGYAGELFFGEGSRLTVL.

This chain links TRBV6-5 with TRBJ2-2; no clear D gene. Trimming shortened V by 7 bases and J by 1 base, and 10 bases separated the two germline ends. CDR1 and CDR2 from the germline V gene are MNHEY and SVGAGI. This CDR3 comprises 14 residues. In DNA, the CDR3 is TGTGCCAGCATGGGTCATAGGAACACCGGGGAGCTGTTTTTT. This encodes CASMGHRNTGELFF.